The subject of this entry is one TCR beta chain. This sample stems from a study of technical replicates of blood from a few donors. In germline, CDR1 is MNHEY, CDR2 SVGAGI. The CDR3 covers 15 residues. The junction had 9 bases not matched to a gene; V was cut back by 6 bases and J by 6 bases. Only in-frame clones appear in the TCRdb table, and some are missing; sequencing was by immunoSEQ multiplex PCR. The table records 80,000 to 85,000 clones, approximately 91% of them present only once. Sequenced: T cells isolated from PBMCs. This chain connects TRBV6-5 to TRBJ2-3; 10 nucleotides line up with TRBD1. The source is a human donor in good health. The CDR3: CASRMGQGPPDTQYF. The DNA of the CDR3 is TGTGCCAGCAGGATGGGACAGGGGCCGCCGGATACGCAGTATTTT.